This T cell receptor beta chain comes out of a study of blood T cell repertoires in COVID-19. Repertoires were generated with immunoSEQ multiplex PCR, while TCRdb's copy carries only in-frame clones and drops some. In the table there are 100,000 to 120,000 clones, 81% of which are singletons. The CDR3 contains 14 residues. Germline V gene data show CDR1 as SGHRS and CDR2 as YFSETQ. The junction had 4 bases not matched to a gene; V was cut back by 5 bases and J by 0 bases. The chain couples TRBV5-1 to TRBJ1-1; 7 bases align to TRBD1. The TCR originated in a woman in her seventies with acute or convalescent COVID-19. Sequences were obtained from peripheral blood. The CDR3 sequence: CASRKGTVNTEAFF. The CDR3 region has the DNA TGCGCCAGCAGAAAGGGGACAGTGAACACTGAAGCTTTCTTT.